In its sample, the clone carrying this T cell receptor (beta chain) was seen a few times. The sample belongs to a study of blood T cell repertoires in COVID-19. For the study at large: T cells, B-cell-depleted T cells, or PBMCs supplied cDNA or gDNA.

The ends lost 0 bases at V and 8 bases at J; junction bases unmatched: 12. The length of the CDR3 is 15 residues. CDR1 and CDR2 from the germline V gene are SQVTM and ANQGSEA. Each participant's cohort was designated according to participant-reported clinical history. In the original analysis: Amplifying reference gene primers gave estimates of nucleated cell counts. Profiled with immunoSEQ multiplex PCR; TCRdb holds only in-frame clones, not every one. V, J and clone size were drawn from that table, and D and trimming were deduced from the DNA. The sample includes some 140,000 clones, roughly 80% of them seen just once.

Sequencing input: PBMCs or T cells enriched from blood (not recorded which). The clonotype was recovered from a man aged 35 to 55 with acute COVID-19. This chain connects TRBV29-1 to TRBJ1-2, with 7 bases aligning to TRBD1. The CDR3 here is CSVEDLDRAGWGYTF. As DNA, the CDR3 is TGCAGCGTTGAAGATCTTGACAGGGCGGGATGGGGCTACACCTTC.